The source of this T cell receptor (beta chain) is a study of beta chain features in type 1 diabetes. Study results and limitations: Researchers could not determine here whether HLA type influences TCRB rearrangement.

Every isolated RNA sample was fully reverse transcribed, so sequencing captured expressed TCRB transcripts. Assay: immunoSEQ multiplex PCR; the TCRdb copy retains only in-frame clones and omits some. This table holds some 410,000 clones, 14% found once. Germline lookup yields CDR1 MGHRA and CDR2 YSYEKL. Trimming left V 0 bases short and J 0 bases short, with 6 bases between. The CDR3 is 15 amino acids. In this sample, this clone turned up a few times. Its cognate antigen is unknown. The sample taken for sequencing was naive CD4+ T cells from blood. This receptor was taken from a man younger than 45 in good health. The J gene is TRBJ1-3, the V gene TRBV4-1; D unclear. CDR3 DNA: TGCGCCAGCAGCCAAGACGGTTACTCTGGAAACACCATATATTTT. It is translated as CASSQDGYSGNTIYF.